This T cell receptor (beta chain) came from a study of Graves' ophthalmopathy and Graves' hyperthyroidism. This clonotype was seen only a few times. TCR beta CDR3 amplification used RNA transcripts. RT-PCR was first run with HTBI primers, then multiplex PCR in a second round. MiXCR was run by TCRdb on the multiplex PCR reads, yielding one entry per CDR3 protein. Of over a million distinct CDR3 sequences in the sample, roughly 35% were seen once. V was shortened by 0 bases and J by 3 bases, with 9 bases between the two germline ends. The CDR3 covers 14 residues. Per the germline V gene, CDR1 is MNHEY and CDR2 is SVGEGT.

The sample taken for sequencing was peripheral blood or thyroid tissue (not recorded which). This receptor was taken from an adult man with Graves' hyperthyroidism. The chain is built from TRBV6-2 or TRBV6-3 and TRBJ2-7; D uncertain. The CDR3 DNA is TGTGCCAGCAGTTACTCGGGCGTCATCTACGAGCAGTACTTC. Its translation is CASSYSGVIYEQYF.